This paragraph reports one TCR beta chain. Its antigen remains unknown. The data derive from a study of cytomegalovirus exposure and HLA in healthy donors. For the study at large: Findings of an earlier analysis included some 110 million unique TCR beta sequences from some 190 million T cells.

Findings and caveats of the study: Presence/absence analyses assumed roughly uniform sequencing depth across donors, which may not hold. Cytomegalovirus status was reportedly diagnosed by the classifier with high specificity and sensitivity.

In the PCR, 60 Vbeta and 13 Jbeta primers were used. The repertoire was sequenced with immunoSEQ multiplex PCR; TCRdb's copy has only in-frame clones and lacks some. The sample has 100,000 to 150,000 clones, over 70% seen once. Material for sequencing was PBMCs. The TCR originated in a female donor in good health and CMV-seronegative.

The CDR3 DNA follows: TGTGCCAGCAGTTCGGACAGGTGGGCCGGTCAGTACTTC. It encodes CASSSDRWAGQYF. J is TRBJ2-4 and V is TRBV27; TRBD1 matches at 7 bases. The CDR3 spans 13 residues. Trimming at V came to 4 bases and at J to 12 bases, leaving 9 bases not matched to a gene. CDR1 and CDR2 (germline): MNHEY, SMNVEV (reference sequence).